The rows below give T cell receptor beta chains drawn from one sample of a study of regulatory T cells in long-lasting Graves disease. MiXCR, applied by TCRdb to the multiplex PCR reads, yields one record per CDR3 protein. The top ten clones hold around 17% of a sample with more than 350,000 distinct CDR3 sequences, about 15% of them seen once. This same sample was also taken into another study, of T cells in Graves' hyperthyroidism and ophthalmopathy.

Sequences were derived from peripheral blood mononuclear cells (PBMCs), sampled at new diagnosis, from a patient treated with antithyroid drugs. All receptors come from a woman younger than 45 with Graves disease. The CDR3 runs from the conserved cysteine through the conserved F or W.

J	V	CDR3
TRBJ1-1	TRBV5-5	CASSGTGLNTEAFF
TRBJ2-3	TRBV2	CASSEEAPDTQYF
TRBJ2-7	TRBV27	CASRRDGPYEQYF
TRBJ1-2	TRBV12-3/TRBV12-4	CASSLRTGNRAHYGYTF
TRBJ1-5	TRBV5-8	CASSFGQISNQPQHF
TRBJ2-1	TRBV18	CASSPRTGGPGNEQFF
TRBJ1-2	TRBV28	CATMHPQNYGYTF
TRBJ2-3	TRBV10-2	CASRSGQGDTDTQYF
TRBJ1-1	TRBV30	CAWGQMNTEAFF
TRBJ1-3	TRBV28	CASSLATGGAGNTIYF
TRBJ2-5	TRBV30	CAWSVPIQVLGETQYF
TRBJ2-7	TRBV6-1	CASMRDSLGSEQYF
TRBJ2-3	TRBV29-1	CSGRLVGPTDTQYF
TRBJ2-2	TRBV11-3	CASAPTWSGELFF
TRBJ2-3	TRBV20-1	CSARDLLAGVFLYTDTQYF
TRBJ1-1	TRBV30	CAWSGGPQWNTEAFF
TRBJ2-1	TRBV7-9	CASSTRDRTYYNEQFF
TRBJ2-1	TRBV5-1	CASSLGREAHEQFF
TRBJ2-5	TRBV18	CASSPPLGKETQYF
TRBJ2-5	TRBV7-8	CASSPTGTETQYF
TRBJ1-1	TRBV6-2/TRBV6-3	CASSSAGIDTEAFF
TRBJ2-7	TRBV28	CASSRTTWREPYEQYF
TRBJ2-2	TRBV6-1	CAISQQGASSLTGELFF
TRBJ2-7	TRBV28	CASSLWGFIHEQYF
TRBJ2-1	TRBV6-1	CASSEVILLLAGVSEQFF
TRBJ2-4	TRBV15	CATSRDIGTGRRGNIQYF
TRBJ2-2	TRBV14	CASSPLEAGELFF
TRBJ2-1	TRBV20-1	CSARVTSGWYYNEQFF
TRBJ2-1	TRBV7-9	CASSPPRSGAWGAASEQFF
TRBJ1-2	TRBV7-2	CASSRTVNYGYTF
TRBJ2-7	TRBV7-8	CASSLGDRALGEQYF